This T cell receptor (beta chain) stems from a study of blood T cell repertoires in COVID-19. The CDR3 runs 14 residues. V was clipped by 6 bases and J by 2 bases, with 13 bases between them. Germline V gives CDR1 MDHEN, CDR2 SYDVKM. Only in-frame clones appear in the TCRdb table, and some are missing; sequencing was by immunoSEQ multiplex PCR. The data show more than 70,000 clones, with around 75% seen just once and nearly 25% held by the top ten. Remarks on this clone: Within the sample, other DNA sequences also encode this same CDR3.

This sequence joins TRBV28 and TRBJ1-2, with D maybe TRBD1 (6 bases). The sequence was obtained from a human donor in a cohort sampled during active COVID-19. Sequenced material: peripheral blood. CDR3 sequence (DNA): TGTGCCAGCAGCCTGACAGGTCCCAACTATGGCTACACCTTC. This sequence encodes CASSLTGPNYGYTF.